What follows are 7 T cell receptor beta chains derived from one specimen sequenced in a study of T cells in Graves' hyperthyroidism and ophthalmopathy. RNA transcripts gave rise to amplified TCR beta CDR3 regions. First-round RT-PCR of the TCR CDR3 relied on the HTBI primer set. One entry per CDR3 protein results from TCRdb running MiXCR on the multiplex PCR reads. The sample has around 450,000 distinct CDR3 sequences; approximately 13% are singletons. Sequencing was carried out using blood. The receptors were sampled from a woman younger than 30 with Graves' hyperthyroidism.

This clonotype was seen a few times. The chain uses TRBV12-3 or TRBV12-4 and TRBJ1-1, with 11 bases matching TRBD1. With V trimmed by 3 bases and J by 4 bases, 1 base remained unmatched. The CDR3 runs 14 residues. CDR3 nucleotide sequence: TGTGCCAGCAGTTTTGGGACAGGGGGCACTGAAGCTTTCTTT. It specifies CASSFGTGGTEAFF.

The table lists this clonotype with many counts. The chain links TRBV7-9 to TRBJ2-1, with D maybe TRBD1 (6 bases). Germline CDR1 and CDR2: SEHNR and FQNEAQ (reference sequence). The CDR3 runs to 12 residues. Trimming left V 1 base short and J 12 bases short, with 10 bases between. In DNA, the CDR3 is TGTGCCAGCAGCTTAGGGGGGCAGGCGCAGTTCTTC. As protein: CASSLGGQAQFF. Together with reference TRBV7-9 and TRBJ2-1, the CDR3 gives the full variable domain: DTGVSQNPRHKITKRGQNVTFRCDPISEHNRLYWYRQTLGQGPEFLTYFQNEAQLEKSRLLSDRFSAERPKGSFSTLEIQRTEQGDSAMYLCASSLGGQAQFFGPGTRLTVL.

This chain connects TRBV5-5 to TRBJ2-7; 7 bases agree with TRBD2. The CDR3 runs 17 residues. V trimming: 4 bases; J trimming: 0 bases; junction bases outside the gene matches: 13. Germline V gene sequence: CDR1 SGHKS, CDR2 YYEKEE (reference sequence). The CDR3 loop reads CASSLQAGPLPSYEQYF. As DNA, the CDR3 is TGTGCCAGCAGCCTACAAGCGGGGCCCCTCCCCTCCTACGAGCAGTACTTC.

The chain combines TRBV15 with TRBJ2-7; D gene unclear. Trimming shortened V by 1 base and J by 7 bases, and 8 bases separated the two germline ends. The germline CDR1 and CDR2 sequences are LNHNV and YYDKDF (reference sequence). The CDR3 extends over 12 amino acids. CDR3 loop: CATSRGFEEQYF. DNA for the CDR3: TGTGCCACCAGCAGAGGGTTTGAGGAGCAGTACTTC.

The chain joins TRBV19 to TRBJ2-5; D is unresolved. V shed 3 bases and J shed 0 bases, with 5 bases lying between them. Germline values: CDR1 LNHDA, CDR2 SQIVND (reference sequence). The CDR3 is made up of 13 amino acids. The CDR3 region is CASSISDQETQYF. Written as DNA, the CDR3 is TGTGCCAGTAGTATCTCCGACCAAGAGACCCAGTACTTC.

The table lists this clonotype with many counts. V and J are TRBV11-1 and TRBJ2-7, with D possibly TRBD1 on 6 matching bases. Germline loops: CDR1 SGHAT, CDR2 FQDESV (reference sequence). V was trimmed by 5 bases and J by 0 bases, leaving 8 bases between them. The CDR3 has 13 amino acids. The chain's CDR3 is CASSRDNSYEQYF. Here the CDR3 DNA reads TGTGCCAGCAGCCGGGACAACTCCTACGAGCAGTACTTC.

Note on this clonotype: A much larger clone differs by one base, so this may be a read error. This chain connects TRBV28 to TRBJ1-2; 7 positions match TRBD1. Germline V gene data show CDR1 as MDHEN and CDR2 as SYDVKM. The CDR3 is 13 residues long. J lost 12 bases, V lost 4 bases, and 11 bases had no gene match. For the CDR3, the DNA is TGTGCCAGCAGTTCTGACAGGGTGGGAGGCCACACCTTC. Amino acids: CASSSDRVGGHTF.